These 23 T cell receptor beta chains share one sample of origin, sequenced in a study of tumor and adjacent non-tumor tissue in lung cancer. RNA was extracted from bulk tissue without any cell sorting. More than 3 cm separated this lung sample from the edge of the tumor. Three rounds of nested PCR, following a modified ARM-PCR protocol, produced the TCRbeta library. One entry per CDR3 protein results from TCRdb running MiXCR on the multiplex PCR reads. This sample has roughly 120,000 distinct CDR3 sequences; about 61% occur once, and the top ten carry under 20%. The sequenced sample consisted of distant non-tumor lung tissue. These receptors were taken from a man aged 55 to 69 with non-small cell lung cancer.

As for this clonotype: Since a much larger clone is just one base distant, this may be a read error. V gene TRBV29-1 combines with J gene TRBJ1-2, with a possible D match to TRBD1 (5 bases). This CDR3 has 14 amino acids. Trimming took off 4 bases at V and 0 bases at J, with 12 bases between the two ends. Germline lookup yields CDR1 SQVTM and CDR2 ANQGSEA. CDR3: CSVGGRASNYGYTF. In DNA, the CDR3 is TGCAGCGTTGGGGGCAGGGCATCTAACTATGGCTACACCTTC.

The chain links TRBV7-9 to TRBJ2-7, with 8 bases identical to TRBD1. CDR1 is SEHNR, CDR2 FQNEAQ, per germline (reference sequence). With V trimmed by 4 bases and J by 5 bases, 7 bases remained unmatched. The CDR3 spans 14 residues. The CDR3 reads CASSSGTGWDEQYF. The CDR3 region has the DNA TGTGCCAGCAGCTCCGGGACAGGTTGGGACGAGCAGTACTTC.

This clonotype was seen a handful of times. The chain couples TRBV7-8 to TRBJ2-5; D is unclear. Germline V CDR1 and CDR2: SGHVS, FQNEAQ. Trimming removed 3 bases from V and 4 bases from J, with 12 bases in between. The CDR3 covers 14 residues. The CDR3 here is CASSLFGEGETQYF. In DNA, the CDR3 is TGTGCCAGCAGCTTGTTCGGAGAAGGAGAGACCCAGTACTTC.

With regard to this clonotype: The final CDR3 position lacks the conserved phenylalanine or tryptophan, pointing to a likely read error. The DNA is omitted, as the CDR3 cannot be located on it reliably, and the CDR3 follows TCRdb's listing. The chain links TRBV29-1 to TRBJ2-7; TRBD1, the D gene given by the table, was not confirmed from the DNA. The V gene's germline CDR1 is SQVTM and CDR2 ANQGSEA. The CDR3 totals 11 residues, both ends included. CDR3 residues: CSGRRGYEQYL.

As regards this clonotype: Germline is not matched at one junction end, which may reflect a read error. The J gene is TRBJ2-1, the V gene TRBV29-1, with TRBD2 matching over 14 bases. This CDR3 is built from 15 residues. Germline-derived CDR1 and CDR2 are SQVTM and ANQGSEA. The CDR3 nucleotides read TGTAGCGGGGGACTAGCGGGAGTTGGGAGCAATGAGCAGCTCTTC. Translated, it gives CSGGLAGVGSNEQLF.

Of note for this clonotype: One end of the junction varies from germline; a read error may be responsible. This chain connects TRBV24-1 to TRBJ2-2; D gene ambiguous. CDR1 and CDR2 (germline): KGHDR, SFDVKD. The CDR3 has 17 amino acids. The CDR3 DNA reads as TGTGCCACCAGTTATTTGAAGCAGGACGGCTGGGGCGGGGAGCTGTTTTTT. Translation: CATSYLKQDGWGGELFF.

For this clonotype: Since a much larger clone is just one base distant, this may be a read error. Here the CDR3 DNA reads TGCGCCCGCAGCTTGGACGAGTACACCGGGGAGCTGTTTTTT. Protein: CARSLDEYTGELFF. This chain connects TRBV5-1 to TRBJ2-2; D uncertain. The CDR3 covers 14 residues. Germline V gene sequence: CDR1 SGHRS, CDR2 YFSETQ. The full variable domain, in which reference TRBV5-1 and TRBJ2-2 provide the parts outside the CDR3, is KAGVTQTPRYLIKTRGQQVTLSCSPISGHRSVSWYQQTPGQGLQFLFEYFSETQRNKGNFPGRFSGRQFSNSRSEMNVSTLELGDSALYLCARSLDEYTGELFFGEGSRLTVL.

About this clonotype: The junction differs from germline at one of its ends, possibly a read error. This chain joins TRBV14 and TRBJ2-1; D possibly matches TRBD1 or TRBD2 (6 bases each). The germline gives CDR1 SGHDN, CDR2 FVKESK. The CDR3 is made up of 15 amino acids. In DNA form, the CDR3 reads TGTGCCAGCAGCCAAGATCCGGGGGCATACAATGAGAAGTTCTTC. This encodes CASSQDPGAYNEKFF.

CDR3 sequence: CASSPLGPISKQFF. For the CDR3, the DNA is TGTGCCAGCAGCCCCTTAGGCCCGATTAGTAAGCAGTTCTTC. This chain connects TRBV28 to TRBJ2-1; no definite D call. V lost 6 bases, J lost 11 bases, and 20 bases lay in between. The CDR3 consists of 14 residues. Germline V CDR1 and CDR2: MDHEN, SYDVKM. Using reference TRBV28 and TRBJ2-1 for the parts outside the CDR3, the full variable domain is DVKVTQSSRYLVKRTGEKVFLECVQDMDHENMFWYRQDPGLGLRLIYFSYDVKMKEKGDIPEGYSVSREKKERFSLILESASTNQTSMYLCASSPLGPISKQFFGPGTRLTVL.

By its share, this clonotype is medium-sized. The chain recombines TRBV29-1 with TRBJ2-3; 11 nucleotides align to TRBD2. Germline V lookup: CDR1 SQVTM, CDR2 ANQGSEA. The trim removed 4 bases at V and 4 bases at J, leaving 4 bases unmatched. CDR3 length: 14 amino acids. Here the CDR3 reads CSVVLAGGPDTQYF. The CDR3 DNA follows: TGCAGCGTTGTGCTAGCGGGGGGACCAGATACGCAGTATTTT.

This clonotype has more than one count but fewer than ten. The CDR3 protein is CASYKGQGHGYTF. The DNA of the CDR3 is TGTGCCAGCTATAAGGGACAGGGCCATGGCTACACCTTC. The gene calls are TRBV28 and TRBJ1-2; 9 nucleotides line up with TRBD1. After removal of 8 bases from V and 6 bases from J, the junction contained 7 bases not matched to a gene. This CDR3 is 13 amino acids long. Per the germline V gene, CDR1 is MDHEN and CDR2 is SYDVKM.

This clonotype has ten or more counts. This chain uses TRBV5-6 with TRBJ1-2; no reliable D call. Germline V gene sequence: CDR1 SGHDT, CDR2 YYEEEE. This CDR3 region has 14 residues. The germline V and J ends were trimmed by 0 bases and 5 bases, with 11 bases remaining between them. The CDR3 DNA follows: TGTGCCAGCAGCTTGGTTGGGGAGATTTATGGCTACACCTTC. Its protein product is CASSLVGEIYGYTF.

The V call is TRBV6-5, the J call TRBJ1-4; D unclear. V shed 5 bases and J shed 6 bases, with 7 bases lying between them. From germline, CDR1 is MNHEY and CDR2 SVGAGI. The CDR3 is 12 residues long. CDR3 DNA sequence: TGTGCCAGCAGTCACCTAGATGAAAAACTGTTTTTT. Its protein product is CASSHLDEKLFF.

Comment on this clonotype: This sequence may be a read error, since a much larger clone differs from it by one base. The J gene is TRBJ2-7, the V gene TRBV5-4, with 9 bases that match TRBD1. The germline V gene encodes CDR1 SGHNT and CDR2 YYREEE (reference sequence). There are 14 residues in the CDR3. The CDR3 DNA is TGTGCCAGCAGCTTGGTACAGGGGGCGGGAGAGCATTACTTC. It specifies CASSLVQGAGEHYF.

This clonotype was seen a few times. V usage is TRBV6-1 and J usage is TRBJ1-1; D gene ambiguous. Between the trimmed V and J ends, which lost 7 bases and 0 bases, there was a span of 9 bases. Germline-derived CDR1 and CDR2 are MNHNS and SASEGT. The CDR3 is 13 amino acids. The CDR3 DNA is TGTGCCAGCATCGGAGCCATGAACACTGAAGCTTTCTTT. Translated: CASIGAMNTEAFF.

In this sample, this clonotype turned up a few times. The germline gene is not matched at one end of the junction; a read error may be the cause. This chain links TRBV20-1 with TRBJ2-5, with 9 bases that match TRBD1. The length of the CDR3 is 15 residues. Germline CDR1 reads DFQATT; CDR2 reads SNEGSKA (reference sequence). The DNA of the CDR3 is TGCAGTGCTAGAGTCCCGGGACAGGGAACAGAGGCCCAGTACTTC. Translating it yields CSARVPGQGTEAQYF.

Points on this clonotype: Its ends do not fully match the called genes, so a read error is possible. The gene calls are TRBV11-2 and TRBJ2-1; D possibly corresponds to TRBD2 (6 bases). The CDR3 runs to 14 residues. In germline, CDR1 is SGHAT, CDR2 FQNNGV. In DNA form, the CDR3 reads TGTGCCAGCAGCCAAAGCGGGTCCTACAATGAGCTGTTCTTC. It translates to CASSQSGSYNELFF.

Details on this clonotype: A much larger clone sits a single nucleotide away, making a read error possible. This chain links TRBV4-1 with TRBJ2-1; 7 nucleotides agree with TRBD1. CDR3 length equals 15 residues. Germline V lookup: CDR1 MGHRA, CDR2 YSYEKL. CDR3 sequence: CASSQTGSPGNERFF. CDR3 coding DNA: TGCGCCAGCAGCCAGACAGGGTCCCCGGGTAATGAGCGGTTCTTC.

This clonotype has only a few counts. The chain combines TRBV7-9 with TRBJ2-3, with D uncertain. The length of the CDR3 is 16 residues. Germline V CDR1 and CDR2: SEHNR, FQNEAQ (reference sequence). Trimming shortened V by 5 bases and J by 6 bases, and 21 bases separated the two germline ends. The CDR3 spells CASSPPGGSSGDTQYF. For the CDR3, the DNA is TGTGCCAGCAGCCCCCCGGGTGGGTCGTCCGGGGATACGCAGTATTTT. The full variable domain, its missing parts supplied by reference TRBV7-9 and TRBJ2-3, is DTGVSQNPRHKITKRGQNVTFRCDPISEHNRLYWYRQTLGQGPEFLTYFQNEAQLEKSRLLSDRFSAERPKGSFSTLEIQRTEQGDSAMYLCASSPPGGSSGDTQYFGPGTRLTVL.

This clonotype was detected many times. This sequence joins TRBV5-5 and TRBJ2-6; no definite D call. The germline CDR1 and CDR2 sequences are SGHKS and YYEKEE (reference sequence). Trimming pared 0 bases from V and 1 base from J, leaving 5 bases between. This CDR3 has 15 amino acids. The CDR3 sequence is CASSLEGSGANVLTF. CDR3 DNA sequence: TGTGCCAGCAGCTTGGAAGGGTCTGGGGCCAACGTCCTGACTTTC.

This clonotype was counted ten times or more. The chain uses TRBV20-1 and TRBJ2-7; possible D gene TRBD2, 5 bases. The germline V gene encodes CDR1 DFQATT and CDR2 SNEGSKA (reference sequence). V was trimmed by 2 bases and J by 0 bases, leaving 14 bases between them. The length of the CDR3 is 15 residues. In DNA form, the CDR3 reads TGCAGTGCTAGACCGCTGAGGGCTGGCTCCTACGAGCAGTACTTC. It specifies CSARPLRAGSYEQYF.

To note about this clonotype: The junction and the germline gene differ at one end; a read error may be behind it. CDR3 loop: CASILEAGRGNTEAFF. In DNA, the CDR3 is TGTGCCAGCATCTTGGAAGCGGGGAGGGGGAACACTGAAGCTTTCTTT. The V call is TRBV5-4, the J call TRBJ1-1; possible D gene TRBD1, 5 bases. The CDR3 is made up of 16 amino acids. The germline gives CDR1 SGHNT, CDR2 YYREEE (reference sequence).

Details on this clonotype: This may stem from a read error, because a much larger clone lies one nucleotide away. The J gene is TRBJ1-5, the V gene TRBV6-5, with 7 bases matching TRBD1. Per the germline V gene, CDR1 is MNHEY and CDR2 is SVGAGI. The CDR3 has 13 residues. The CDR3: CASRETGNKPPHF. The CDR3 DNA sequence: TGTGCCAGCAGGGAGACAGGGAATAAGCCCCCGCATTTT.